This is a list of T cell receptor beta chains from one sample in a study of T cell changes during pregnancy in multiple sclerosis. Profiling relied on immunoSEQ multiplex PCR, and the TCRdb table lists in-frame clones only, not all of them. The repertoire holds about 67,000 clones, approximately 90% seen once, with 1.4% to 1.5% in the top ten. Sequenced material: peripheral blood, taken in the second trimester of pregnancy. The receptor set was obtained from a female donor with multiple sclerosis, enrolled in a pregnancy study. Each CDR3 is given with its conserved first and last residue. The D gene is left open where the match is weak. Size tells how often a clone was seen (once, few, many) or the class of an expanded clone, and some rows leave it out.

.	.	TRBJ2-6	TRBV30	CAWRHRALISGANVLTF	TGTGCCTGGAGACACAGGGCCTTAATCTCTGGGGCCAACGTCCTGACTTTC
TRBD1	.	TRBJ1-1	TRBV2	CASSGTGTNTEAFF	TGTGCCAGCAGTGGGACAGGGACGAACACTGAAGCTTTCTTT
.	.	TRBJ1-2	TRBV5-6	CASRGFPSYGYTF	TGTGCCTCGCGGGGCTTTCCTTCCTATGGCTACACCTTC
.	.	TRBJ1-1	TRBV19	CASSPQANTEAFF	TGTGCCAGTAGTCCTCAGGCGAACACTGAAGCTTTCTTT
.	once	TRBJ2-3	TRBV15	CATSRDPKRVADTQYF	TGTGCCACCAGCAGAGATCCCAAGCGAGTTGCAGATACGCAGTATTTT
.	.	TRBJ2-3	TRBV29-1	CSVEEQVATDTQYF	TGCAGCGTTGAAGAACAGGTGGCCACAGATACGCAGTATTTT
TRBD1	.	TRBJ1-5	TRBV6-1	CASRGDRGLQPQHF	TGTGCCAGCAGAGGGGACAGGGGGCTTCAGCCCCAGCATTTT
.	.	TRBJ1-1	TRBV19	CASSIGQGGTEAFF	TGTGCCAGTAGTATCGGGCAGGGAGGCACTGAAGCTTTCTTT
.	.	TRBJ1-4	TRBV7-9	CASSSRRGMDEKLFF	TGTGCCAGCAGCTCCAGGAGGGGAATGGACGAAAAACTGTTTTTT
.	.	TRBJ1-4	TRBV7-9	CASTPGANGATNEKLFF	TGTGCCAGCACCCCAGGTGCCAACGGGGCAACTAATGAAAAACTGTTTTTT
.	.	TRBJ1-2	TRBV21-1	CASSKGGLPPTNYGYTF	TGTGCCAGCAGCAAAGGTGGACTACCGCCAACTAACTATGGCTACACCTTC
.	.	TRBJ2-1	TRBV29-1	CSVESVAAHDDEQFF	TGCAGCGTTGAATCGGTAGCGGCGCATGACGATGAGCAGTTCTTC
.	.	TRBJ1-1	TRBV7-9	CASSLSPDTEAFF	TGTGCCAGCAGCTTAAGCCCGGACACTGAAGCTTTCTTT
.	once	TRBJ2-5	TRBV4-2	CASSQAANLAADTQYF	TGTGCCAGCAGCCAAGCCGCTAATTTAGCGGCAGACACCCAGTACTTC
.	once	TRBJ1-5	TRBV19	CASQDSRAQPQHF	TGTGCCAGTCAGGACAGTCGGGCGCAGCCCCAGCATTTT
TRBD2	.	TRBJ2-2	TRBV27	CASSYTTSGGVTGELFF	TGTGCCAGCAGTTACACGACTAGCGGGGGGGTCACCGGGGAGCTGTTTTTT
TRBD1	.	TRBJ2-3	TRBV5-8	CASSYGQGARDTQYF	TGTGCCAGCAGCTACGGACAGGGGGCACGAGATACGCAGTATTTT
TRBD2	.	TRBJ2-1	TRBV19	CASSTLPSRISGKYNEQFF	TGTGCCAGTAGTACACTCCCATCTCGGATTAGCGGGAAGTACAATGAGCAGTTCTTC